This paragraph covers one T cell receptor (beta chain) sequence. Autoimmune disease history or systemic immunosuppression meant exclusion. The CDR3 is made up of 15 amino acids. CDR1 is SEHNR and CDR2 is FQNEAQ in the germline V gene (reference sequence). Germline trimming cut 5 bases from V and 7 bases from J; bases unmatched to any gene: 7. Here immunoSEQ multiplex PCR was the method, and the copy in TCRdb shows in-frame clones only, minus some. This sample yields under 9,500 clones, of which approximately 90% are seen a single time; approximately 16% belongs to the top ten. These data originate in a study of OX40 agonist ivuxolimab in advanced cancers. Study-wide context: Prior therapy, whether anti-PD-1, anti-PD-L1 or anti-CTLA-4, was allowed, and under 50% had some.

The starting material was CD4+ or CD8+ T cells sorted from blood, obtained in a trial of the OX40 agonist ivuxolimab. This TCR was recovered from an adult with an advanced solid tumor such as melanoma, head and neck, liver or kidney cancer. The rearrangement joins TRBV7-9 to TRBJ2-1; TRBD2 matches at 11 bases. The CDR3 DNA reads TGTGCCAGCAGCGTCGGGACTAGCGGACCAAATGAGCAGTTCTTC. This gives the protein CASSVGTSGPNEQFF.